Presented here are 26 T cell receptor beta chains from one specimen sequenced in a study of T cell responses to AZD1222 COVID-19 vaccine. Sequencing was performed with immunoSEQ multiplex PCR; in TCRdb, only in-frame clones are kept and a portion is missing. There are around 160,000 clones in the sample; 80% to 85% occur only once, and roughly 4.3% lies in the top ten. The sequenced sample was peripheral blood, obtained on day 0 of MenACWY control vaccination. These receptors all come from an adult in good health.

This chain links TRBV5-5 with TRBJ2-5; TRBD1 is a possible D gene (6 bases). This CDR3 spans 17 amino acids. Trimming left V 0 bases short and J 5 bases short, with 20 bases between. The germline V gene has CDR1 SGHKS and CDR2 YYEKEE (reference sequence). In nucleotides, the CDR3 is TGTGCCAGCAGCTTGGTGCCAGGGGTTCTCCCCCTTGAGACCCAGTACTTC. Protein product: CASSLVPGVLPLETQYF.

This clone appeared once. The chain uses TRBV28 and TRBJ1-5; no firm D call. Trimming shortened V by 5 bases and J by 6 bases, and 11 bases separated the two germline ends. The CDR3 is made up of 13 amino acids. Germline lookup yields CDR1 MDHEN and CDR2 SYDVKM. The CDR3 here is CASSARLGQPQHF. The CDR3 DNA follows: TGTGCCAGCAGTGCCCGTTTGGGTCAGCCCCAGCATTTT.

A single count supports this clone. This chain links TRBV5-1 with TRBJ1-1, with D perhaps TRBD1 (6 bases). Per the germline V gene, CDR1 is SGHRS and CDR2 is YFSETQ. The CDR3 spans 14 residues. V lost 1 base to trimming and J lost 2 bases, with 9 bases between them. CDR3 protein: CASSLLGGNTEAFF. The CDR3 DNA follows: TGCGCCAGCAGCTTGCTTGGGGGCAACACTGAAGCTTTCTTT.

The V call is TRBV2, the J call TRBJ2-2; 9 positions match TRBD1. Germline CDR1 is SNHLY and CDR2 is FYNNEI. CDR3 length: 17 residues. Trimming at V came to 6 bases and at J to 7 bases, leaving 15 bases not matched to a gene. CDR3 DNA: TGTGCCAGCAGAGGGGGTGGAACAGGGGGCTTTGACGGGGAGCTGTTTTTT. Translating it yields CASRGGGTGGFDGELFF.

J is TRBJ1-5 and V is TRBV2; 8 bases are a match to TRBD1. CDR1 is SNHLY and CDR2 is FYNNEI in the germline V gene. Trimming at V came to 6 bases and at J to 5 bases, leaving 9 bases not matched to a gene. This CDR3 contains 15 residues. For the CDR3, the DNA is TGTGCCAGCAGCGCCGGGACAGGCCCGGATCAGCCCCAGCATTTT. It is translated as CASSAGTGPDQPQHF.

V usage is TRBV11-2 and J usage is TRBJ2-5; D remains ambiguous. The germline V and J ends were trimmed by 8 bases and 1 base, with 29 bases remaining between them. Per germline, CDR1 SGHAT and CDR2 FQNNGV. CDR3 length equals 19 residues. The CDR3 bases are TGTGCCAGCTGCTCGACCCGACACTATAGCAAGGGCGGCCAAGAGACCCAGTACTTC. This codes for CASCSTRHYSKGGQETQYF.

This clone came up a few times. The V call is TRBV5-4, the J call TRBJ2-5; a possible D gene is TRBD2 (7 bases). V lost 4 bases and J lost 5, with 18 bases in between. Per germline, CDR1 SGHNT and CDR2 YYREEE (reference sequence). The CDR3 is 15 amino acids. The DNA for the CDR3 is TGTGCCAGCAGCCCTATCGGGGGGCTGAGGGAGACCCAGTACTTC. Translated, it gives CASSPIGGLRETQYF.

The rearrangement uses TRBV4-1 and TRBJ1-6, with D possibly matching TRBD1 (6 bases). The CDR3 is 16 amino acids. Germline CDR1 and CDR2: MGHRA and YSYEKL. V lost 0 bases, J lost 7 bases, and 13 bases lay in between. The CDR3 is CASSQDWGRINSPLHF. The CDR3, as DNA: TGCGCCAGCAGCCAAGACTGGGGGCGAATCAATTCACCCCTCCACTTT.

Comment on this clone: Other DNA sequences within the sample encode an identical CDR3. This rearrangement joins TRBV12-3 or TRBV12-4 to TRBJ1-5, with D possibly being TRBD1 (5 bases). The CDR3 has 13 residues. The germline V and J ends were trimmed by 3 bases and 7 bases, with 10 bases remaining between them. The chain's CDR3 is CASSLAGNQPQHF. Here the CDR3 DNA reads TGTGCCAGCAGTTTGGCAGGGAACCAGCCCCAGCATTTT.

The gene calls are TRBV19 and TRBJ1-1; no definite D call. Trimming left V 3 bases short and J 1 base short, with 6 bases between. Germline V gene sequence: CDR1 LNHDA, CDR2 SQIVND (reference sequence). The CDR3 spans 13 residues. As DNA, the CDR3 is TGTGCCAGTAGTATTACAGAGAACACTGAAGCTTTCTTT. Translating gives CASSITENTEAFF.

This chain connects TRBV5-5 to TRBJ1-1; no firm D call. The CDR3 is made up of 13 amino acids. CDR1 is SGHKS and CDR2 is YYEKEE in the germline V gene (reference sequence). The V and J ends lost 5 bases and 4 bases respectively, with 12 bases between them. The CDR3 region is CASRRVMGTEAFF. DNA for the CDR3: TGTGCCAGCAGAAGGGTAATGGGCACTGAAGCTTTCTTT. Based on the CDR3 plus reference TRBV5-5 and TRBJ1-1, the full variable domain is DAGVTQSPTHLIKTRGQQVTLRCSPISGHKSVSWYQQVLGQGPQFIFQYYEKEERGRGNFPDRFSARQFPNYSSELNVNALLLGDSALYLCASRRVMGTEAFFGQGTRLTVV.

The CDR3 reads CARSLALQSTGELFF. The DNA of the CDR3 is TGTGCCAGAAGCTTGGCCTTACAGAGCACCGGGGAGCTGTTTTTT. The rearrangement links TRBV5-3 to TRBJ2-2; no clear D gene. TRBV5-3 is noted as an ORF with a role that remains uncertain. This CDR3 has 15 amino acids. Trimming stripped 0 bases from V and 4 bases from J, with 10 bases between.

The V and J genes are TRBV6-5 and TRBJ2-5, with D unresolved. Germline V gene lookup returns CDR1 MNHEY and CDR2 SVGAGI. The CDR3 runs 13 residues. V lost 7 bases and J 1 base, leaving 10 bases between the germline ends. In nucleotides, the CDR3 is TGTGCCAGCAATGGAGTTCCCCAAGAGACCCAGTACTTC. This encodes CASNGVPQETQYF.

This chain links TRBV6-5 with TRBJ2-1, with TRBD2 matching over 9 bases. Germline V gene sequence: CDR1 MNHEY, CDR2 SVGAGI. The CDR3 contains 12 residues. The CDR3 protein is CAAGGPYNEQFF. The CDR3 bases are TGTGCTGCGGGGGGGCCCTACAATGAGCAGTTCTTC.

The chain links TRBV5-1 to TRBJ1-2; D not certain. The CDR3 contains 12 residues. Trimming pared 4 bases from V and 8 bases from J, leaving 12 bases between. Germline V CDR1 and CDR2: SGHRS, YFSETQ. CDR3 region: CASSQDDAGYTF. In DNA, the CDR3 is TGCGCCAGCAGCCAGGATGACGCCGGCTACACCTTC.

The J gene is TRBJ1-4, the V gene TRBV28; D is perhaps TRBD1 (5 bases). Per the germline V gene, CDR1 is MDHEN and CDR2 is SYDVKM. This CDR3 comprises 14 residues. V lost 10 bases to trimming and J lost 5 bases, with 17 bases between them. The CDR3 DNA is TGTGCCATCCACTCCGGGACCGGGAATGAAAAACTGTTTTTT. This codes for CAIHSGTGNEKLFF.

As DNA, the CDR3 is TGCAGTGCTACCGGGGGCGGTGAAGCTTTCTTT. Its protein is CSATGGGEAFF. V gene TRBV20-1 combines with J gene TRBJ1-1, with D possibly TRBD1 on 6 matching bases. CDR1 is DFQATT, CDR2 SNEGSKA, per germline (reference sequence). Trimming took 4 bases from V and 7 from J, leaving 10 bases between them. The CDR3 runs to 11 residues.

The chain combines TRBV5-1 with TRBJ2-2; the D is unclear. The CDR3 spans 15 residues. Germline CDR1 is SGHRS and CDR2 is YFSETQ. Between the trimmed V and J ends, which lost 3 bases and 3 bases, there was a span of 12 bases. The CDR3 sequence: CASSWNSMDTGELFF. The CDR3 coding sequence is TGCGCCAGCAGCTGGAATAGTATGGACACCGGGGAGCTGTTTTTT.

The chain is built from TRBV4-1 and TRBJ2-5; 10 nucleotides agree with TRBD1. Trimming removed 2 bases from V and 1 base from J; junction bases left unmatched: 7. CDR1 and CDR2 from the germline V gene are MGHRA and YSYEKL. The CDR3 sequence is 17 residues long. CDR3 in DNA: TGCGCCAGCAGCCAACGCCCGGACAGGGGGAGCCAAGAGACCCAGTACTTC. Its translation is CASSQRPDRGSQETQYF.

The rearrangement uses TRBV5-1 and TRBJ2-1, with TRBD2 matching over 8 bases. Germline assignment: CDR1 SGHRS and CDR2 YFSETQ. The length of the CDR3 is 15 residues. Germline trimming cut 5 bases from V and 0 bases from J; bases unmatched to any gene: 4. CDR3 sequence (DNA): TGCGCCAGCAGTCGTAGCGGGGACTCCTACAATGAGCAGTTCTTC. It is translated as CASSRSGDSYNEQFF.

V is TRBV9 and J is TRBJ1-4; 8 bases agree with TRBD1. CDR1 is SGDLS, CDR2 YYNGEE, per germline. This CDR3 spans 15 amino acids. J was trimmed by 4 bases and V by 4 bases; bases with no gene match: 6. The CDR3 DNA reads as TGTGCCAGCAGCATGTACAGGGGGGTTAATGAAAAACTGTTTTTT. This sequence encodes CASSMYRGVNEKLFF.

The J gene is TRBJ2-1, the V gene TRBV7-9; D is undetermined. The germline CDR1 and CDR2 sequences are SEHNR and FQNEAQ (reference sequence). V gave up 4 bases and J gave up 3 bases, with 10 bases separating them. The CDR3 is 14 amino acids. In DNA form, the CDR3 reads TGTGCCAGCAGCTCATTGGATCTCTACAATGAGCAGTTCTTC. Its translation is CASSSLDLYNEQFF.

This clone was picked up a small number of times. This rearrangement joins TRBV4-1 to TRBJ1-4; D remains unclear. The V gene's germline CDR1 is MGHRA and CDR2 YSYEKL. There are 15 residues in the CDR3. The V gene lost 0 bases and the J gene lost 4 bases, with 9 bases spanning the gap. Written as DNA, the CDR3 is TGCGCCAGCAGCCAAGATGTGGCTTTTAATGAAAAACTGTTTTTT. Translation: CASSQDVAFNEKLFF.

The chain has TRBV27 and TRBJ1-2, with a tentative D call TRBD1 (6 bases). The CDR3 is 15 residues long. Germline lookup yields CDR1 MNHEY and CDR2 SMNVEV (reference sequence). V shed 4 bases and J shed 8 bases, with 20 bases lying between them. The CDR3 here is CASSSVPGTIRGYTF. CDR3 DNA sequence: TGTGCCAGCAGTTCGGTACCCGGGACAATTCGGGGCTACACCTTC.

The count of this clone is one. The chain employs TRBV19 and TRBJ1-5, with a weak D call TRBD1 (5 bases). Germline lookup yields CDR1 LNHDA and CDR2 SQIVND (reference sequence). The CDR3 runs 14 residues. V was pared by 7 bases and J by 0 bases, with 10 bases between. CDR3 in amino acids: CASTRVHSNQPQHF. CDR3 DNA: TGTGCCAGTACCAGGGTACATAGCAATCAGCCCCAGCATTTT.

This clone has only one observation. The J gene is TRBJ1-3, the V gene TRBV5-6; D remains ambiguous. Trimming took 1 base from V and 0 from J, leaving 5 bases between them. This CDR3 region has 14 residues. Germline assignment: CDR1 SGHDT and CDR2 YYEEEE. CDR3 sequence reads: CASSLTFSGNTIYF. DNA of the CDR3: TGTGCCAGCAGCTTGACATTCTCTGGAAACACCATATATTTT.